This T cell receptor beta chain was observed in a study of cytomegalovirus exposure and HLA in healthy donors. The PCR used 60 Vbeta and 13 Jbeta primers. Profiled with immunoSEQ multiplex PCR; TCRdb holds only in-frame clones, not every one. Counted here are under 200,000 clones, under 70% occurring once; the ten biggest clones make up about 3%. Turning to this clone: Its specificity is unknown.

Regarding the study as a whole: CMV serostatus alone was available as immune exposure information.

In germline, CDR1 is SGHRS, CDR2 YFSETQ. Germline trimming cut 10 bases from V and 3 bases from J; bases unmatched to any gene: 12. This CDR3 region has 14 residues. The chain joins TRBV5-1 to TRBJ2-5; 7 positions agree with TRBD2. This sequence was found in a woman between 40 and 50 years old in good health and CMV-seropositive. Sequenced sample: PBMCs. The chain's CDR3 is CAASKLGGKETQYF. The CDR3 nucleotides read TGCGCCGCGAGTAAGCTGGGGGGGAAAGAGACCCAGTACTTC.